The 10 T cell receptor beta chains below come from one sample, sequenced in a study of shared T cell receptors in the human thymus. Only in-frame clones appear in the TCRdb table, and some are missing; sequencing was by immunoSEQ multiplex PCR. The sample has hundreds of thousands of clones; roughly 90% are singletons. The sample also formed part of further work on human thymus T cells.

The specimen sequenced was thymocytes. The receptors originated from a boy under two years old with a congenital heart defect.

In DNA, the CDR3 is TGTGCCACCAGCAGAGGAGAATCTGGAAACACCATATATTTT. Translation gives CATSRGESGNTIYF. J is TRBJ1-3 and V is TRBV15; no definite D call. Between the trimmed V and J ends, which lost 1 base and 1 base, there was a span of 5 bases. The germline CDR1 and CDR2 sequences are LNHNV and YYDKDF (reference sequence). The CDR3 covers 14 residues.

V is TRBV5-8 and J is TRBJ2-2, with 8 bases aligning to TRBD1. J was trimmed by 2 bases and V by 6 bases; bases with no gene match: 15. The CDR3 totals 18 residues. CDR1 SGHTS and CDR2 YDEGEE come from the germline V gene. The CDR3 DNA follows: TGTGCCAGCATCCAGGGGGCGGTTACAGGGAGAAACACCGGGGAGCTGTTTTTT. Amino acid sequence: CASIQGAVTGRNTGELFF.

The gene calls are TRBV10-2 and TRBJ2-7; TRBD2 aligns across 9 bases. The CDR3 length is 17 residues. The ends lost 6 bases at V and 6 bases at J; junction bases unmatched: 18. The germline V gene has CDR1 WSHSY and CDR2 SAAADI. The CDR3 reads CASRPPETSGMSGEQYF. For the CDR3, the DNA is TGCGCCAGCAGACCCCCCGAGACTAGCGGCATGTCCGGCGAGCAGTACTTC.

V is TRBV28 and J is TRBJ2-1; maybe TRBD2 (5 bases). CDR1 is MDHEN and CDR2 is SYDVKM in the germline V gene. Trimming shortened V by 7 bases and J by 1 base, and 14 bases separated the two germline ends. The CDR3 spans 15 residues. CDR3 sequence (DNA): TGTGCCAGCAAAAACTCCCAGCGGTCCTACAATGAGCAGTTCTTC. Translated, it gives CASKNSQRSYNEQFF.

In this sample, this clone turned up once. The V gene is TRBV6-5, the J gene TRBJ1-2, with TRBD1 identical over 9 bases. With 0 bases clipped from V and 2 bases from J, the junction kept 4 bases outside the gene matches. The CDR3 runs to 16 residues. Per the germline V gene, CDR1 is MNHEY and CDR2 is SVGAGI. CDR3 amino acids: CASSYSLDRGNYGYTF. For the CDR3, the DNA is TGTGCCAGCAGTTACTCATTGGACAGGGGCAACTATGGCTACACCTTC.

V is TRBV9 and J is TRBJ2-1; 11 bases line up with TRBD2. This CDR3 contains 14 residues. V shed 4 bases, J shed 16 bases, and the junction held 13 bases outside the gene matches. Germline values: CDR1 SGDLS, CDR2 YYNGEE. The CDR3 reads CASSRTSGPAPTFF. CDR3 sequence (DNA): TGTGCCAGCAGCCGGACTAGCGGGCCCGCCCCCACTTTCTTC.

This clone was seen only a few times. The V gene is TRBV9, the J gene TRBJ2-3, with D unresolved. The CDR3 extends over 16 amino acids. From germline, CDR1 is SGDLS and CDR2 YYNGEE. The V end lost 0 bases, the J end lost 3 bases, and 14 bases lay between the germline ends. Here the CDR3 reads CASSVAGSVRTDTQYF. CDR3 sequence (DNA): TGTGCCAGCAGCGTAGCGGGTAGTGTACGTACAGATACGCAGTATTTT.

V and J are TRBV4-3 and TRBJ1-2; TRBD1 aligns across 7 bases. J gave up 1 base and V 3 bases, and 11 bases lay outside the gene matches. The CDR3 extends over 17 amino acids. Germline V lookup: CDR1 LGHNA, CDR2 YSLEER. CDR3 nucleotide sequence: TGCGCCAGCAGCCAGTGTCAGGGGGAAAAATTTAACTATGGCTACACCTTC. Translating gives CASSQCQGEKFNYGYTF.

The chain combines TRBV4-1 with TRBJ2-1, with D perhaps TRBD2 (5 bases). Looked up from germline, CDR1 is MGHRA and CDR2 is YSYEKL. Deletions cut 2 bases from V and 4 bases from J, with 21 bases between. The CDR3 sequence is 18 residues long. CDR3 coding DNA: TGCGCCAGCAGCCAACCCGGTAGGAGGCCGCTAGGATACAATGAGCAGTTCTTC. Its protein product is CASSQPGRRPLGYNEQFF.

This clone was counted a single time. The V call is TRBV13, the J call TRBJ1-4; no firm D call. The CDR3 contains 12 residues. Germline lookup yields CDR1 PRHDT and CDR2 FYEKMQ (reference sequence). V lost 5 bases and J 8 bases, leaving 9 bases between the germline ends. CDR3 loop: CASSPAGEKLFF. The CDR3 coding sequence is TGTGCCAGCAGCCCGGCGGGGGAAAAACTGTTTTTT.